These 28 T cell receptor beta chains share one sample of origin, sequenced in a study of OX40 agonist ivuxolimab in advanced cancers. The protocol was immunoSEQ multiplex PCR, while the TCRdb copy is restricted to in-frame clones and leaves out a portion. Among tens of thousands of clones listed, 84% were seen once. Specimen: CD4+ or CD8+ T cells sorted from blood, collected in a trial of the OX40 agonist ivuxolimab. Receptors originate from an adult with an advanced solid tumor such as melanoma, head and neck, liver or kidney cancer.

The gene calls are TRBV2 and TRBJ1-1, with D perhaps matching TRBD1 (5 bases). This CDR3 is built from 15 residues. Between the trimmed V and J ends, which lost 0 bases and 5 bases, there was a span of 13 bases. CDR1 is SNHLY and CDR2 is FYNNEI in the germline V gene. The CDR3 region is CASSEAEGVGTEAFF. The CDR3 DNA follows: TGTGCCAGCAGTGAAGCGGAAGGGGTAGGGACTGAAGCTTTCTTT.

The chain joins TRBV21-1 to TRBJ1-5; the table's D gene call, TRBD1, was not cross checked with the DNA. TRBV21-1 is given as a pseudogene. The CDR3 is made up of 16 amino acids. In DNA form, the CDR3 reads TGTGCCAGCAGCCGCAGACAGGGGCCTCTCAATCAGCCCCAGCATTTT. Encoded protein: CASSRRQGPLNQPQHF.

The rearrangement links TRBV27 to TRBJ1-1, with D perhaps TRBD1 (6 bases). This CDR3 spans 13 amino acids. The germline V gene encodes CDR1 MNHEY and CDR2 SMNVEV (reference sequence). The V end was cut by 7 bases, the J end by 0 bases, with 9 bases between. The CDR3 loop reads CASTGAVNTEAFF. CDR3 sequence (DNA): TGTGCCAGCACGGGGGCGGTGAACACTGAAGCTTTCTTT.

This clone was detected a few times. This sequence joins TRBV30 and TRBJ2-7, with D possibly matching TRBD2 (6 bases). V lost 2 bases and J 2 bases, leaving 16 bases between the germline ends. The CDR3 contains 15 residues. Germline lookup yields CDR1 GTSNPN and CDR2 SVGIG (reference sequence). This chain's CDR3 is CAWSSSGTSPYEQYF. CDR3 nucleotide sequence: TGTGCCTGGAGTTCTTCCGGGACTTCTCCCTACGAGCAGTACTTC.

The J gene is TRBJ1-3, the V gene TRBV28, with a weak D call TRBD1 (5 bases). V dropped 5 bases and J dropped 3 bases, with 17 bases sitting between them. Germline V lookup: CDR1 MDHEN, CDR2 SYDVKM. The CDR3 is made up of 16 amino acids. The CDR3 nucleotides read TGTGCCAGCAGTACCCCCCCCAGAGGGGATGGAAACACCATATATTTT. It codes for CASSTPPRGDGNTIYF. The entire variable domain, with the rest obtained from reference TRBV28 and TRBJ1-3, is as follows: DVKVTQSSRYLVKRTGEKVFLECVQDMDHENMFWYRQDPGLGLRLIYFSYDVKMKEKGDIPEGYSVSREKKERFSLILESASTNQTSMYLCASSTPPRGDGNTIYFGEGSWLTVV.

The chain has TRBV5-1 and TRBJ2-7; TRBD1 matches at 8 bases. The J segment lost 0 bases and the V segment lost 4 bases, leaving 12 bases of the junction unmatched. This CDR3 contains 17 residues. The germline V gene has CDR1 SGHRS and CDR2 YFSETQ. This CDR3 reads CASSPPGQGASSYEQYF. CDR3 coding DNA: TGCGCCAGCAGCCCACCAGGGCAGGGGGCGAGCTCCTACGAGCAGTACTTC.

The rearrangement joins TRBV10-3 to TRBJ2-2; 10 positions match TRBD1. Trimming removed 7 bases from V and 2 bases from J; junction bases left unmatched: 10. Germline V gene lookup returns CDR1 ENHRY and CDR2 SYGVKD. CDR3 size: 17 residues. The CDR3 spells CAIMKDRDRGNTGELFF. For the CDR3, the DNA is TGTGCCATCATGAAAGACCGGGACAGGGGAAACACCGGGGAGCTGTTTTTT.

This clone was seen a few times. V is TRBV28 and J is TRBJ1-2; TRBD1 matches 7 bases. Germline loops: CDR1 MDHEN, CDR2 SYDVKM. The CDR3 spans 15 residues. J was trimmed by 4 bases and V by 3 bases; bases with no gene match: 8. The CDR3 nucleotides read TGTGCCAGCAGTTTTAGGGGACAGACATTCTATGGCTACACCTTC. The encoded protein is CASSFRGQTFYGYTF.

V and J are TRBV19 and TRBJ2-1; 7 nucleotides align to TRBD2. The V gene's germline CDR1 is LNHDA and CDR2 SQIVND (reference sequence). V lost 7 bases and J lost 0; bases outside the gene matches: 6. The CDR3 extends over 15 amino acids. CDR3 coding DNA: TGTGCCAGTACCCCTAGCGGCTTCTCCTACAATGAGCAGTTCTTC. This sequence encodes CASTPSGFSYNEQFF.

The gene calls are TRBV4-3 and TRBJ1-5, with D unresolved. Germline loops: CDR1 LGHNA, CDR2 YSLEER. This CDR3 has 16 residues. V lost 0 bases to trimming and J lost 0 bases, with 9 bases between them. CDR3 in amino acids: CASSQEIGFSNQPQHF. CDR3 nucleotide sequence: TGCGCCAGCAGCCAAGAAATAGGCTTTAGCAATCAGCCCCAGCATTTT.

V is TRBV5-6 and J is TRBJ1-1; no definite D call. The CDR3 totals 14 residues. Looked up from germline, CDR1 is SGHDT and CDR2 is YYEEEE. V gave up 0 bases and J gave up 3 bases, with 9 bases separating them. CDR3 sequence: CASSLEARDTEAFF. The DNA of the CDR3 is TGTGCCAGCAGCTTGGAGGCGCGTGACACTGAAGCTTTCTTT.

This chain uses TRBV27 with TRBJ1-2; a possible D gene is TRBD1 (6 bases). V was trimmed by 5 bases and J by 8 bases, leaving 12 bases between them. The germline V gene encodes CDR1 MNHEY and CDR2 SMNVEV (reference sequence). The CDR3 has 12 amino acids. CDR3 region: CASSPTGGGYTF. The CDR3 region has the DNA TGTGCCAGCAGTCCCACGGGGGGCGGCTACACCTTC.

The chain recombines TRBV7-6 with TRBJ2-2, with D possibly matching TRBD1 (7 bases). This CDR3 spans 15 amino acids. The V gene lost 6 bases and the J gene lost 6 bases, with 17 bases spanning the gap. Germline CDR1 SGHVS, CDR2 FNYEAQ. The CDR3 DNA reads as TGTGCCAGCAGTCCCTCAGGGGGGTACGCCGGGGAGCTGTTTTTT. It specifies CASSPSGGYAGELFF.

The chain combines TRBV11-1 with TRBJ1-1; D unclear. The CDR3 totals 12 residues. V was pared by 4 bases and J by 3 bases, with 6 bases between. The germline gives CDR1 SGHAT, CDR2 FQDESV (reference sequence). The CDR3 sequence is CASSSLYTEAFF. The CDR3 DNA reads TGTGCCAGCAGCTCGCTCTACACTGAAGCTTTCTTT.

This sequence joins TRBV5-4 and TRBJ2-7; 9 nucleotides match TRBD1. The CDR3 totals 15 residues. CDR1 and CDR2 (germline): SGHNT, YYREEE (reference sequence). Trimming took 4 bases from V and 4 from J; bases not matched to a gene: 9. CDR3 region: CASSGWTGVSYEQYF. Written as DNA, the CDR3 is TGTGCCAGCAGCGGGTGGACAGGGGTTAGTTACGAGCAGTACTTC.

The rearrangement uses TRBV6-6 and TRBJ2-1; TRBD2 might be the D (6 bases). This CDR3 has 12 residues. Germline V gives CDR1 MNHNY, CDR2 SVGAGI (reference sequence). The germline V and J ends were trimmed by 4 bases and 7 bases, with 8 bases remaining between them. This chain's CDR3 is CASSFSGNEQFF. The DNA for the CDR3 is TGTGCCAGCAGTTTTAGCGGTAATGAGCAGTTCTTC.

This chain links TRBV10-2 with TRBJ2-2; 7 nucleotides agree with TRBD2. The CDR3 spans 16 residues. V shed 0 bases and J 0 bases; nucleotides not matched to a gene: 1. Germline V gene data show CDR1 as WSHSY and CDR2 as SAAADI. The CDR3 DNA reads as TGCGCCAGCAGTGAGTCGGGGGGGACGAACACCGGGGAGCTGTTTTTT. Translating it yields CASSESGGTNTGELFF.

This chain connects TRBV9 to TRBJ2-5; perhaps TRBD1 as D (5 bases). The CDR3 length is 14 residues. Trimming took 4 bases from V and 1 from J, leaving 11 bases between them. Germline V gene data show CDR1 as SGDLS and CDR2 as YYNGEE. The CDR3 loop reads CASSPTTVQETQYF. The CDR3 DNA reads TGTGCCAGCAGCCCGACGACAGTCCAAGAGACCCAGTACTTC.

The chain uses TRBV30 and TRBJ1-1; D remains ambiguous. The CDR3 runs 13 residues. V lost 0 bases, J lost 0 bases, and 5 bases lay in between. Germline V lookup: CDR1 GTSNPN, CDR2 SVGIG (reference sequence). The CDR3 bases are TGTGCCTGGAGTGTGAACATGAACACTGAAGCTTTCTTT. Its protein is CAWSVNMNTEAFF.

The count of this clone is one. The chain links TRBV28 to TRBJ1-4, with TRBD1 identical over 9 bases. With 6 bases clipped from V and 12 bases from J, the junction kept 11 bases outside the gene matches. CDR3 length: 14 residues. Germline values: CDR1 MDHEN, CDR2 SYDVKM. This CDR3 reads CASRLQGAPGELFF. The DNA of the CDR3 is TGTGCCAGCAGGCTACAGGGGGCTCCGGGCGAACTGTTTTTT. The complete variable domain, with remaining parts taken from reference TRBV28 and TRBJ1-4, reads DVKVTQSSRYLVKRTGEKVFLECVQDMDHENMFWYRQDPGLGLRLIYFSYDVKMKEKGDIPEGYSVSREKKERFSLILESASTNQTSMYLCASRLQGAPGELFFGSGTQLSVL.

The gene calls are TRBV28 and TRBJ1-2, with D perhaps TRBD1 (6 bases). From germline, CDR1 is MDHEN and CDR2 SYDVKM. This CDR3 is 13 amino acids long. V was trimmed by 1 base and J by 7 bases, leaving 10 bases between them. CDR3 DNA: TGTGCCAGCAGTTTATACAGGGCCCCTGGCTACACCTTC. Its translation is CASSLYRAPGYTF.

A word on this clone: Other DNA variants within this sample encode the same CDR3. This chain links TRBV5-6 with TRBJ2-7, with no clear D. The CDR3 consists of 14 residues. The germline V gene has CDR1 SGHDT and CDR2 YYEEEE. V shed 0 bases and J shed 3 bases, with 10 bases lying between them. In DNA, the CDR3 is TGTGCCAGCAGCTTGGAAGGCCCCTTCTACGAGCAGTACTTC. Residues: CASSLEGPFYEQYF. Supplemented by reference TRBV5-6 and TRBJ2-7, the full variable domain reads DAGVTQSPTHLIKTRGQQVTLRCSPKSGHDTVSWYQQALGQGPQFIFQYYEEEERQRGNFPDRFSGHQFPNYSSELNVNALLLGDSALYLCASSLEGPFYEQYFGPGTRLTVT.

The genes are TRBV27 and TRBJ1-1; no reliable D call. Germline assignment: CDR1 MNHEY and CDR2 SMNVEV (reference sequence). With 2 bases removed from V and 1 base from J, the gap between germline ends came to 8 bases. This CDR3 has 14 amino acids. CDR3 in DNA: TGTGCCAGCAGTTTAAAAGGGTCGAACACTGAAGCTTTCTTT. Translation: CASSLKGSNTEAFF.

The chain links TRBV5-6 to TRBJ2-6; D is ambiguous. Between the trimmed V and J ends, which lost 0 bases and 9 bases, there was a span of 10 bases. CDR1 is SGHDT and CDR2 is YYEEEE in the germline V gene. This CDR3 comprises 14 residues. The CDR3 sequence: CASSLGLLGNVLTF. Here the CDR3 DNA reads TGTGCCAGCAGCTTGGGCCTCTTGGGCAACGTCCTGACTTTC.

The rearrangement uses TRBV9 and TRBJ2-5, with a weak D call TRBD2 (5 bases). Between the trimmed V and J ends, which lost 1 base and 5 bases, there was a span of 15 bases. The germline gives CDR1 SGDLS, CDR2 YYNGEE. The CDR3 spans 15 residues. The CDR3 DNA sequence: TGTGCCAGCAGCGTATCTTGGGGAGTTGGTGAGACCCAGTACTTC. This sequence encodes CASSVSWGVGETQYF.

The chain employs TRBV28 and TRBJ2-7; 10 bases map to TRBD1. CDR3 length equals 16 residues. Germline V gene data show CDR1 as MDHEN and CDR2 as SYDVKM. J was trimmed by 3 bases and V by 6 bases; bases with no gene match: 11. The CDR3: CASSYYSGTGDYEQYF. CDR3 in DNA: TGTGCCAGCAGCTACTATTCCGGGACAGGGGACTACGAGCAGTACTTC.

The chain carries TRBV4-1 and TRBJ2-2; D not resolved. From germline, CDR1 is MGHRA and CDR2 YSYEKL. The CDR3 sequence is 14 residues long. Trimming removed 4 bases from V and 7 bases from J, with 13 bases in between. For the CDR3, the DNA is TGCGCCAGCAGCCGCCCGCTGGGCGGCGGGGAGCTGTTTTTT. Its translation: CASSRPLGGGELFF.

As DNA, the CDR3 is TGTGCCTGGAGTGAGGGCGGGAGGATCGATTGTGAGCAGTTCTTC. Translated, it gives CAWSEGGRIDCEQFF. The gene calls are TRBV30 and TRBJ2-1, with 8 bases identical to TRBD2. This CDR3 has 15 amino acids. Germline assignment: CDR1 GTSNPN and CDR2 SVGIG (reference sequence). V lost 1 base and J lost 9; bases outside the gene matches: 11.